The T cell receptor (beta chain) under discussion was sequenced for a study of blood T cell repertoires in COVID-19. This CDR3 contains 17 residues. V was cut by 5 bases and J by 4 bases, with 21 bases left in between. Germline values: CDR1 SNHLY, CDR2 FYNNEI. TCRdb's copy holds only in-frame clones and misses some; the assay was immunoSEQ multiplex PCR. This table holds roughly 110,000 clones, about 89% found once. The sample taken for sequencing was peripheral blood. This chain connects TRBV2 to TRBJ2-1; weak D call: TRBD2 (6 bases). The source is a man aged 35 to 55 with acute or convalescent COVID-19. The CDR3 reads CASSPPPFAGRYNEQFF. In nucleotides, the CDR3 is TGTGCCAGCAGTCCCCCCCCCTTCGCGGGAAGGTACAATGAGCAGTTCTTC.